This T cell receptor (beta chain) was obtained from a study of CD8 T cells in ankylosing spondylitis. Findings and limits, study-wide: Reportedly, disease-linked clones are significantly enriched in ankylosing spondylitis patients' matched synovial fluid.

This CDR3 spans 15 amino acids. V was clipped by 4 bases and J by 9 bases; unmatched bases: 12. Germline loops: CDR1 SGDLS, CDR2 YYNGEE. This clonotype was seen at least ten times. The antigen is unknown. TCRdb reprocessed the 5' RACE reads via MiXCR and lists one record per CDR3 protein. The profile shows about 42,000 distinct CDR3 sequences, under 5% of them singletons. The genes are TRBV9 and TRBJ2-1; TRBD2 matches 8 bases. The source is a female donor with ankylosing spondylitis or in good health (not recorded which). The material sequenced was blood, either unsorted or a sorted T cell fraction (not recorded which). CDR3 region: CASSLRLASSGEQFF. CDR3 bases: TGTGCCAGCAGCTTACGACTAGCGTCATCCGGTGAGCAGTTCTTC.